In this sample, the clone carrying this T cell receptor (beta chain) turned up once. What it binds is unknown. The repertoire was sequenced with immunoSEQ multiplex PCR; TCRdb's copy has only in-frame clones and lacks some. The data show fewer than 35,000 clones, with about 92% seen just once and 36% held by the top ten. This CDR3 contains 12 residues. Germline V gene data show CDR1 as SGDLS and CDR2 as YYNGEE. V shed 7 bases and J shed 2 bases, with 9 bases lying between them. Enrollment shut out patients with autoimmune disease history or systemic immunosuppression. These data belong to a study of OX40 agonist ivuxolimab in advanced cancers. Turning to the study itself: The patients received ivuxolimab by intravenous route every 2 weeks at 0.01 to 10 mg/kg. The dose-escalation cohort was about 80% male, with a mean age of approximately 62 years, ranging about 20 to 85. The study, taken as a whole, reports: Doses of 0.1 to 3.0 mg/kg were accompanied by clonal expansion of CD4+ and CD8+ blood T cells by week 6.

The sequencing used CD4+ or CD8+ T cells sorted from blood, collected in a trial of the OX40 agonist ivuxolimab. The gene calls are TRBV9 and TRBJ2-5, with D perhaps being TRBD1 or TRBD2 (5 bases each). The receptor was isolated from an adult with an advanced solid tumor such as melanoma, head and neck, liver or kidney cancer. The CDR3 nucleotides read TGTGCCAGCGGGACGGAACAAGAGACCCAGTACTTC. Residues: CASGTEQETQYF. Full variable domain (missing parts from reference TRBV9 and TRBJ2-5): DSGVTQTPKHLITATGQRVTLRCSPRSGDLSVYWYQQSLDQGLQFLIQYYNGEERAKGNILERFSAQQFPDLHSELNLSSLELGDSALYFCASGTEQETQYFGPGTRLLVL.